Shown below are 8 T cell receptor beta chains from a single sample sequenced in a study of blood T cell repertoires in COVID-19. Using immunoSEQ multiplex PCR, the repertoire was profiled, and TCRdb retains in-frame clones only, with some absent. The sample includes under 250,000 clones, approximately 85% of them seen just once. The sample comprised PBMCs or T cells enriched from blood (not recorded which). These receptors came from a woman in her 50s with acute COVID-19.

The CDR3 region has the DNA TGCGCCAGCAGCCAATTTACCCGGGATCAGCCCCAGCATTTT. Translation: CASSQFTRDQPQHF. The chain has TRBV4-3 and TRBJ1-5; D ambiguous. Germline lookup yields CDR1 LGHNA and CDR2 YSLEER. V shed 2 bases and J shed 5 bases, with 10 bases lying between them. This CDR3 comprises 14 residues.

The chain recombines TRBV27 with TRBJ2-7; 9 bases are shared with TRBD1. V gave up 3 bases and J gave up 0 bases; unmatched junction bases: 3. Germline V gives CDR1 MNHEY, CDR2 SMNVEV (reference sequence). CDR3 size: 15 residues. CDR3 loop: CASSLTGGSSYEQYF. CDR3 in DNA: TGTGCCAGCAGTTTGACAGGGGGAAGCTCCTACGAGCAGTACTTC.

The chain couples TRBV2 to TRBJ2-3; D is unresolved. Germline V gene lookup returns CDR1 SNHLY and CDR2 FYNNEI. The V gene lost 0 bases and the J gene lost 3 bases, with 13 bases spanning the gap. CDR3 size: 16 residues. The CDR3 reads CASSEALTARTDTQYF. CDR3 nucleotide sequence: TGTGCCAGCAGTGAAGCCCTGACGGCGCGGACAGATACGCAGTATTTT.

The genes are TRBV9 and TRBJ1-5; D possibly corresponds to TRBD1 (5 bases). Germline values: CDR1 SGDLS, CDR2 YYNGEE. This CDR3 is 13 amino acids long. V lost 2 bases and J 4 bases, leaving 7 bases between the germline ends. CDR3 loop: CASSVWTNQPQHF. As DNA, the CDR3 is TGTGCCAGCAGCGTTTGGACAAATCAGCCCCAGCATTTT.

The gene calls are TRBV7-2 and TRBJ2-1, with 9 bases fitting TRBD2. With V trimmed by 5 bases and J by 9 bases, 11 bases remained unmatched. This CDR3 has 15 residues. CDR1 and CDR2 (germline): SGHTA, FQGNSA. The CDR3 loop is CASSPTRGGAGEQFF. DNA of the CDR3: TGTGCCAGCAGCCCCACTCGCGGGGGGGCCGGTGAGCAGTTCTTC. Supplemented by reference TRBV7-2 and TRBJ2-1, the full variable domain reads GAGVSQSPSNKVTEKGKDVELRCDPISGHTALYWYRQSLGQGLEFLIYFQGNSAPDKSGLPSDRFSAERTGGSVSTLTIQRTQQEDSAVYLCASSPTRGGAGEQFFGPGTRLTVL.

The rearrangement joins TRBV5-1 to TRBJ2-1, with 9 bases matching TRBD1. With 4 bases clipped from V and 1 base from J, the junction kept 12 bases outside the gene matches. The CDR3 sequence is 18 residues long. Germline V gene sequence: CDR1 SGHRS, CDR2 YFSETQ. The CDR3 coding sequence is TGCGCCAGCAGCACTCGGACAGGGGCACCATATTCCTACAATGAGCAGTTCTTC. Residues: CASSTRTGAPYSYNEQFF.

The CDR3 spells CASSPPLGGATEAFF. The CDR3 bases are TGTGCCAGCTCACCACCCCTCGGGGGGGCCACTGAAGCTTTCTTT. The rearrangement links TRBV18 to TRBJ1-1; tentative D call: TRBD1 (6 bases). V was clipped by 0 bases and J by 4 bases, with 12 bases between them. The V gene's germline CDR1 is KGHSH and CDR2 LQKENI. This CDR3 comprises 15 residues.

The J gene is TRBJ1-2, the V gene TRBV5-1; D remains ambiguous. The V end was cut by 4 bases, the J end by 2 bases, with 9 bases between. The CDR3 runs to 13 residues. Germline CDR1 is SGHRS and CDR2 is YFSETQ. In DNA form, the CDR3 reads TGCGCCAGCAGCGTGGACGGGAACTATGGCTACACCTTC. Translation: CASSVDGNYGYTF.